The clone carrying this TCR beta chain has at least ten counts. Antigen: not known. Alongside a J-beta primer mix, a sample-barcoded 5' primer served in a second PCR lasting roughly 6 to 11 cycles. The authors tagged each cDNA molecule using a template-switch adaptor with 12 random nucleotides. From the 5' RACE reads, TCRdb called clonotypes with MiXCR, one entry per CDR3 protein. The data show 650,000 to 950,000 distinct CDR3 sequences, with around 45% seen just once and roughly 19% held by the top ten. This entry comes from a study of blood T cells in healthy people across ages. Each sample had at least 6 million PBMCs isolated. Whole-study results and caveats: Lack of knowledge of donor CMV status possibly confounded expanded clonotype changes.

CDR1 and CDR2 from the germline V gene are MNHEY and SVGEGT. V was pared by 6 bases and J by 0 bases, with 5 bases of the junction left unmatched. There are 15 residues in the CDR3. Sample: blood. The genes are TRBV6-2 or TRBV6-3 and TRBJ1-5; 7 bases are a match to TRBD1. The sequence came from a man between 60 and 75 years old in good health. CDR3 region: CASRTGLYSNQPQHF. Written as DNA, the CDR3 is TGTGCCAGCAGGACAGGGTTATATAGCAATCAGCCCCAGCATTTT.